This is a list of T cell receptor beta chains from one sample in a study of blood T cell repertoires in COVID-19. The method was immunoSEQ multiplex PCR; TCRdb's version includes in-frame clones alone and lacks a portion of them. The sample has roughly 51,000 clones, 75% to 95% seen once. Sequenced input: peripheral blood. These receptor sequences come from a man between 65 and 85 years old with acute or convalescent COVID-19. Each CDR3 is given with its conserved first and last residue. Fields, in order: clone size, D gene, V gene, J gene, CDR3 protein, CDR3 DNA. The D gene is left open where the match is weak. Expanded clones get a size class; other rows say once, few or many, or leave the size out.

NA	TRBD1	TRBV6-6	TRBJ1-1	CASSYPGQGNTEAFF	TGTGCCAGCAGTTACCCCGGACAGGGTAACACTGAAGCTTTCTTT
NA	TRBD1	TRBV7-9	TRBJ2-7	CASSSGQGTYEQYF	TGTGCCAGCAGCTCGGGACAGGGGACCTACGAGCAGTACTTC
NA	TRBD1	TRBV19	TRBJ2-7	CASRRQGSSYEQYF	TGTGCCAGTAGACGACAGGGGAGCTCCTACGAGCAGTACTTC
NA	NA	TRBV10-3	TRBJ2-7	CAISENDGLNYEQYF	TGTGCCATCAGTGAAAATGATGGACTGAACTACGAGCAGTACTTC
NA	NA	TRBV4-3	TRBJ1-5	CASSPGGNQPQHF	TGCGCCAGCAGCCCGGGGGGCAATCAGCCCCAGCATTTT
NA	TRBD1	TRBV15	TRBJ2-3	CATSRKTGGAGTDTQYF	TGTGCCACCAGCAGAAAGACAGGGGGCGCTGGCACAGATACGCAGTATTTT
few	NA	TRBV6-5	TRBJ2-7	CASSYLSSTGSYEQYF	TGTGCCAGCAGTTACTTATCGAGCACGGGGTCCTACGAGCAGTACTTC
NA	TRBD1	TRBV12-5	TRBJ2-1	CASARGRGLENEQFF	TGTGCTAGTGCCAGGGGCAGGGGGCTAGAGAATGAGCAGTTCTTC
NA	NA	TRBV18	TRBJ1-1	CASSITGNTEAFF	TGTGCCAGCTCAATTACGGGGAACACTGAAGCTTTCTTT
NA	NA	TRBV18	TRBJ1-1	CASSSVRSTEAFF	TGTGCCAGCTCCTCGGTCAGGTCCACTGAAGCTTTCTTT
NA	NA	TRBV14	TRBJ1-2	CASSPWGGAENYGYTF	TGTGCCAGCAGCCCCTGGGGGGGGGCGGAAAACTATGGCTACACCTTC
once	NA	TRBV6-5	TRBJ1-2	CASSESNSFYGYTF	TGTGCCAGCAGCGAGTCGAACAGCTTCTATGGCTACACCTTC
once	NA	TRBV5-1	TRBJ1-2	CASSSSTAAYGYTF	TGCGCCAGCAGCTCCAGTACAGCGGCCTATGGCTACACCTTC
NA	NA	TRBV4-1	TRBJ1-1	CASSPRWNTEAFF	TGCGCCAGCAGCCCGCGTTGGAACACTGAAGCTTTCTTT
NA	TRBD1	TRBV2	TRBJ1-4	CASSGGQQSEKLFF	TGTGCCAGCAGTGGGGGACAGCAATCAGAAAAACTGTTTTTT
NA	NA	TRBV5-6	TRBJ1-1	CASSFLQGTEAFF	TGTGCCAGCAGCTTCCTCCAGGGGACTGAAGCTTTCTTT
NA	NA	TRBV6-1	TRBJ1-1	CASSEGGANTEAFF	TGTGCCAGCAGTGAGGGGGGAGCGAACACTGAAGCTTTCTTT
NA	TRBD1	TRBV12-5	TRBJ2-1	CASGARTGDDYDEQFF	TGTGCTAGTGGTGCCAGGACAGGGGATGATTACGATGAGCAGTTCTTC
once	TRBD1	TRBV7-9	TRBJ2-7	CGVGQGATYEQYF	TGTGGGGTGGGGCAGGGGGCCACCTACGAGCAGTACTTC
NA	NA	TRBV19	TRBJ1-2	CASSNGGQRFYGYTF	TGTGCCAGTAGTAATGGTGGACAGAGATTCTATGGCTACACCTTC
NA	TRBD1	TRBV19	TRBJ2-3	CASSIGTGGDTQYF	TGTGCCAGTAGTATAGGGACAGGGGGCGATACGCAGTATTTT
NA	NA	TRBV9	TRBJ1-2	CASSPSAADGYTF	TGTGCCAGCAGCCCGAGTGCGGCGGATGGCTACACCTTC
NA	NA	TRBV5-1	TRBJ1-1	CASSYTLNTEAFF	TGCGCCAGCAGCTACACCCTGAACACTGAAGCTTTCTTT
once	NA	TRBV12-3/TRBV12-4	TRBJ2-7	CASTPTGQGEQYF	TGTGCCAGCACCCCTACAGGGCAAGGCGAGCAGTACTTC
NA	NA	TRBV5-6	TRBJ2-2	CASSLGQILNTGELFF	TGTGCCAGCAGCTTGGGACAGATCCTGAACACCGGGGAGCTGTTTTTT
NA	TRBD1	TRBV19	TRBJ1-1	CASTDGRDRVYTEAFF	TGTGCCAGTACCGATGGGAGGGACAGGGTGTACACTGAAGCTTTCTTT
once	NA	TRBV7-2	TRBJ1-6	CASSLAQGGSPLHF	TGTGCCAGCAGCTTAGCGCAGGGAGGTTCACCCCTCCACTTT
NA	NA	TRBV27	TRBJ2-5	CASSLLARGETQYF	TGTGCCAGCAGTTTATTGGCTAGGGGAGAGACCCAGTACTTC
NA	NA	TRBV12-3/TRBV12-4	TRBJ1-2	CASSGERDYGYTF	TGTGCCAGCAGTGGAGAACGTGACTATGGCTACACCTTC
NA	TRBD1	TRBV19	TRBJ1-2	CASSLGQGYGYTF	TGTGCCAGTAGTCTCGGACAGGGGTATGGCTACACCTTC
NA	TRBD1	TRBV30	TRBJ1-1	CAWSWTGGETEAFF	TGTGCCTGGAGCTGGACAGGGGGAGAGACTGAAGCTTTCTTT
few	NA	TRBV4-3	TRBJ1-1	CASSFQMNTEAFF	TGCGCCAGCAGCTTTCAGATGAACACTGAAGCTTTCTTT
NA	TRBD1	TRBV6-6	TRBJ1-1	CASRETGGETEAFF	TGTGCCAGCAGAGAGACAGGGGGCGAAACTGAAGCTTTCTTT
NA	NA	TRBV19	TRBJ1-1	CASTPSTGLNTEAFF	TGTGCCAGTACCCCCTCCACAGGGCTGAACACTGAAGCTTTCTTT